Listed here are 18 T cell receptor beta chains from one sample, sequenced in a study of a mutant IDH1 vaccine in newly diagnosed glioma. Time point meaning: week 5, during vaccination. Vaccination used 300 ug of mutant IDH1 20-mer peptide per dose, with topical imiquimod. These TCRs are of unknown antigen specificity. Libraries were prepared by immunoSEQ multiplex PCR; TCRdb keeps only in-frame clonotypes and omits some of them. The repertoire holds roughly 34,000 clones, roughly 76% seen once, with about 12% in the top ten. The sample consisted of PBMCs, taken from a glioma patient whose treatment included an IDH1 peptide vaccine. The receptor source for this set is a man in his forties or fifties with glioma.

By share, this clone counts as medium-sized. The chain links TRBV4-1 to TRBJ1-4; TRBD1 agrees at 8 bases. The V segment lost 4 bases and the J segment 1 base; nucleotides outside the gene matches: 2. In germline, CDR1 is MGHRA, CDR2 YSYEKL. The CDR3 has 15 amino acids. This CDR3 is CASSLGQGTNEKLFF. DNA for the CDR3: TGCGCCAGCAGCCTAGGACAGGGAACTAATGAAAAACTGTTTTTT.

The chain combines TRBV7-9 with TRBJ2-7, with D tentatively TRBD1 (6 bases). This CDR3 is 14 amino acids long. From germline, CDR1 is SEHNR and CDR2 FQNEAQ (reference sequence). The ends were cut back, 0 bases at V and 5 bases at J, with 11 bases in the middle. CDR3 protein: CASSLAQGRNEQYF. In DNA form, the CDR3 reads TGTGCCAGCAGCTTAGCGCAGGGGCGGAACGAGCAGTACTTC.

This clone was observed once. This chain links TRBV4-1 with TRBJ2-7; no definite D call. The germline V gene has CDR1 MGHRA and CDR2 YSYEKL. The CDR3 consists of 15 residues. Trimming removed 4 bases at V and 0 bases at J, with 13 bases between. The CDR3 bases are TGCGCCAGCAGCCTTACCGGGCCGCCCTCCTACGAGCAGTACTTC. Amino acid sequence: CASSLTGPPSYEQYF.

J is TRBJ2-7 and V is TRBV28, with TRBD1 identical over 9 bases. The CDR3 loop spans 14 amino acids. Germline values: CDR1 MDHEN, CDR2 SYDVKM. The ends lost 3 bases at V and 5 bases at J; junction bases unmatched: 5. Here the CDR3 DNA reads TGTGCCAGCAGTTTTGCGGACAGGGGCCACGAGCAGTACTTC. Translating it yields CASSFADRGHEQYF. Variable domain in full (rest from reference TRBV28 and TRBJ2-7): DVKVTQSSRYLVKRTGEKVFLECVQDMDHENMFWYRQDPGLGLRLIYFSYDVKMKEKGDIPEGYSVSREKKERFSLILESASTNQTSMYLCASSFADRGHEQYFGPGTRLTVT.

This chain connects TRBV19 to TRBJ1-3; D call uncertain. There are 17 residues in the CDR3. Germline V CDR1 and CDR2: LNHDA, SQIVND (reference sequence). Trimming shortened V by 5 bases and J by 5 bases, and 22 bases separated the two germline ends. DNA of the CDR3: TGTGCCAGTAGTGGACGGGGTCAACTTTTCGACAGAAACACCATATATTTT. This codes for CASSGRGQLFDRNTIYF.

This clone was counted between two and nine times. The chain joins TRBV6-1 to TRBJ2-7; D not certain. Deletions cut 5 bases from V and 0 bases from J, with 11 bases between. Germline V CDR1 and CDR2: MNHNS, SASEGT. The CDR3 is made up of 14 amino acids. CDR3 loop: CASSWHRASYEQYF. CDR3 DNA: TGTGCCAGCAGTTGGCACCGAGCCTCCTACGAGCAGTACTTC.

This clone was found once. J is TRBJ1-3 and V is TRBV5-1, with D unclear. The CDR3 length is 14 residues. Trimming shortened V by 0 bases and J by 4 bases, and 8 bases separated the two germline ends. Germline V gene lookup returns CDR1 SGHRS and CDR2 YFSETQ. CDR3 nucleotide sequence: TGCGCCAGCAGCTTGGAAATTAGCGGAAACACCATATATTTT. This translates into CASSLEISGNTIYF.

The chain couples TRBV7-2 to TRBJ2-7; no clear D gene. This CDR3 spans 13 amino acids. The germline V gene has CDR1 SGHTA and CDR2 FQGNSA. Between the trimmed V and J ends, which lost 5 bases and 3 bases, there was a span of 11 bases. This chain's CDR3 is CASSPPGNYEQYF. CDR3 DNA sequence: TGTGCCAGCAGCCCCCCCGGTAACTACGAGCAGTACTTC.

The J gene is TRBJ2-2, the V gene TRBV7-9; 15 bases agree with TRBD2. The CDR3 runs to 18 residues. V shed 4 bases and J 4 bases; nucleotides not matched to a gene: 7. Germline V gene data show CDR1 as SEHNR and CDR2 as FQNEAQ (reference sequence). The CDR3 coding sequence is TGTGCCAGCAGCTCGGGACTAGCGGGGGGTGGAGTCACCGGGGAGCTGTTTTTT. Protein: CASSSGLAGGGVTGELFF.

J is TRBJ2-1 and V is TRBV10-3; the D gene is possibly TRBD2 (7 bases). Germline CDR1 ENHRY, CDR2 SYGVKD. The CDR3 runs to 15 residues. The V gene lost 3 bases and the J gene lost 6 bases, with 15 bases spanning the gap. CDR3 sequence: CAISEGGDLSNEQFF. The DNA for the CDR3 is TGTGCCATCAGTGAAGGGGGGGACCTTAGCAATGAGCAGTTCTTC.

The chain uses TRBV7-8 and TRBJ2-1; 12 nucleotides align to TRBD2. CDR1 is SGHVS and CDR2 is FQNEAQ in the germline V gene. The CDR3 spans 16 residues. V lost 2 bases and J lost 8; bases outside the gene matches: 7. CDR3 in amino acids: CASSLLAGGNVDEQFF. CDR3 in DNA: TGTGCCAGCAGCTTACTAGCGGGAGGGAACGTTGATGAGCAGTTCTTC.

This clone appeared once. The chain has TRBV2 and TRBJ2-7, with 7 bases aligning to TRBD2. Trimming removed 5 bases from V and 4 bases from J; junction bases left unmatched: 8. Germline V gene data show CDR1 as SNHLY and CDR2 as FYNNEI. The CDR3 length is 14 residues. CDR3 DNA sequence: TGTGCCAGCAGTCGAGAGGACGGGAGGTACGAGCAGTACTTC. Its translation is CASSREDGRYEQYF.

This sequence joins TRBV11-3 and TRBJ2-7; possibly TRBD1 for D (6 bases). CDR3 size: 14 residues. Germline loops: CDR1 SGHNT, CDR2 YENEEA. The ends were cut back, 1 base at V and 3 bases at J, with 10 bases in the middle. The CDR3 DNA follows: TGTGCCAGCAGCTTAGGGACAGAGGACTACGAGCAGTACTTC. Its translation is CASSLGTEDYEQYF.

J is TRBJ1-2 and V is TRBV6-6, with a tentative D call TRBD1 (5 bases). Germline-derived CDR1 and CDR2 are MNHNY and SVGAGI (reference sequence). The V end was cut by 4 bases, the J end by 8 bases, with 20 bases between. The length of the CDR3 is 15 residues. The CDR3 loop reads CASSSSRLRGRGYTF. The CDR3 region has the DNA TGTGCCAGCAGTTCCTCTAGATTGAGGGGACGAGGCTACACCTTC.

V is TRBV30 and J is TRBJ2-7, with a weak D call TRBD1 (5 bases). V was shortened by 2 bases and J by 3 bases, with 8 bases between the two germline ends. CDR1 is GTSNPN, CDR2 SVGIG, per germline (reference sequence). The CDR3 is made up of 12 amino acids. CDR3 amino acids: CAWSSGNYEQYF. CDR3 sequence (DNA): TGTGCCTGGAGTTCAGGGAACTACGAGCAGTACTTC. Filled out from reference TRBV30 and TRBJ2-7, the complete variable domain reads SQTIHQWPATLVQPVGSPLSLECTVEGTSNPNLYWYRQAAGRGLQLLFYSVGIGQISSEVPQNLSASRPQDRQFILSSKKLLLSDSGFYLCAWSSGNYEQYFGPGTRLTVT.

The chain uses TRBV2 and TRBJ1-3; maybe TRBD1 (5 bases). The CDR3 is 16 residues long. Trimming took 4 bases from V and 0 from J, leaving 13 bases between them. Germline V gives CDR1 SNHLY, CDR2 FYNNEI. As DNA, the CDR3 is TGTGCCAGCAGTGTGCGGGGCGCCCGCTCTGGAAACACCATATATTTT. It specifies CASSVRGARSGNTIYF.

This clone appeared once. The chain joins TRBV2 to TRBJ1-1; a weak D match, TRBD1 (6 bases). This CDR3 is built from 14 residues. CDR1 and CDR2 (germline): SNHLY, FYNNEI. Trimming cost V 2 bases and J 1 base, with 8 bases left between them. CDR3: CASSETGQNTEAFF. CDR3 DNA: TGTGCCAGCAGTGAAACGGGACAGAACACTGAAGCTTTCTTT.

This chain uses TRBV5-6 with TRBJ1-2, with a possible D match to TRBD1 (5 bases). CDR3 length equals 15 residues. CDR1 and CDR2 (germline): SGHDT, YYEEEE. Trimming took 4 bases from V and 4 from J, leaving 17 bases between them. The CDR3 DNA reads as TGTGCCAGCAGCCATGGGTCTGGGGCTGGCTATGGCTACACCTTC. It is translated as CASSHGSGAGYGYTF.